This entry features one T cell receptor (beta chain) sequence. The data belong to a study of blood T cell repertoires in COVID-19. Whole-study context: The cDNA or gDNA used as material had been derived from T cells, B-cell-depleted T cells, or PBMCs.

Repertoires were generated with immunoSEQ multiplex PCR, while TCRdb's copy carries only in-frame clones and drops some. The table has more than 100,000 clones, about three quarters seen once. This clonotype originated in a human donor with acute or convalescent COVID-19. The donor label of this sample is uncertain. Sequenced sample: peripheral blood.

CDR3 residues: CASIPDRPSSYEQYV. In DNA, the CDR3 is TGCGCCAGCATTCCGGACAGGCCGAGCTCCTACGAGCAGTACGTC. The chain links TRBV23-1 to TRBJ2-7; TRBD1 matches 7 bases. TRBV23-1 is reported as an ORF; its role is uncertain. Germline trimming cut 7 bases from V and 0 bases from J; bases unmatched to any gene: 9. The CDR3 is 15 amino acids.